This TCR beta chain came from a study of blood T cell repertoires in COVID-19 (dated by TCRdb to the early 2020s). In the study overall: Collaborator samples came from the United States, Italy and Spain and covered acute and convalescent phases of COVID-19. The repertoires were made available in a free public database intended to serve as a resource for research on the immune response to SARS-CoV-2. Where available, HLA class I and class II types were taken from metadata supplied by the sample provider and were not determined by assay-based typing. Samples came from the ongoing ImmuneRACE study (first 160 participants) plus 1,254 subjects from 6 global collaborators. The material from the prospective study consisted of cDNA or gDNA derived from T cells, B-cell-depleted T cells, or PBMCs. Sample metadata almost always included a de-identified subject ID, COVID-19 status, age in years and sex. The dataset comprised deeply sampled blood TCRbeta repertoires from subjects exposed to, actively infected with, or recovered from COVID-19. General study outcomes and caveats: The quantity of clinical and demographic metadata differed by source and by participant and was supplied without curation.

Whole blood was collected in K2EDTA tubes by collaborating institutions according to the institutions' own protocols. For TCRbeta analysis, collaborators shipped samples as frozen whole blood, isolated PBMCs, or DNA extracted from either of those sample types. TCRbeta CDR3 regions were amplified from genomic DNA using the immunoSEQ Assay, a bias-controlled multiplex PCR. As for the original processing: Nucleated cell counts per sample were estimated from amplification of reference gene primers within the assay. Sequence reads were collapsed and filtered to measure the absolute abundance of every unique TCRbeta CDR3 rearrangement. For each sample, productive Simpson clonality was calculated as the square root of Simpson's diversity index over productive rearrangements. TCRdb took over this immuneACCESS table, retaining in-frame rearrangements with V and J assigned. Such tables are incomplete; in checked studies, under half of the missing clones stem from an unresolved V gene, and the remainder is unexplained. Clone size and V and J calls were adopted from that table, with D and trimming inferred from the DNA. This sample holds some 83,000 clones; more than 65% were observed only once. The ten top clones hold roughly 10% of the sample.

About this clone itself: No antigen is known for it. Per-base qualities were not stored, and no clone one base away is much larger.

CDR3 length: 15 amino acids, cysteine to phenylalanine. CDR3 DNA only is kept here, 45 bases in frame from base 1. The germline V gene gives CDR1 as SGHDT and CDR2 as YYEEEE. V is pared back by 1 base and J by 3 bases, with 8 bases lying between the germline termini. The sample consisted of peripheral blood. The V and J genes are TRBV5-6 and TRBJ2-6; no D gene call is confident. The receptor's source is a man in his forties or fifties with acute or convalescent COVID-19. CDR3 protein: CASSLWANGANVLTF. The nucleotides are TGTGCCAGCAGCTTGTGGGCCAATGGGGCCAACGTCCTGACTTTC.